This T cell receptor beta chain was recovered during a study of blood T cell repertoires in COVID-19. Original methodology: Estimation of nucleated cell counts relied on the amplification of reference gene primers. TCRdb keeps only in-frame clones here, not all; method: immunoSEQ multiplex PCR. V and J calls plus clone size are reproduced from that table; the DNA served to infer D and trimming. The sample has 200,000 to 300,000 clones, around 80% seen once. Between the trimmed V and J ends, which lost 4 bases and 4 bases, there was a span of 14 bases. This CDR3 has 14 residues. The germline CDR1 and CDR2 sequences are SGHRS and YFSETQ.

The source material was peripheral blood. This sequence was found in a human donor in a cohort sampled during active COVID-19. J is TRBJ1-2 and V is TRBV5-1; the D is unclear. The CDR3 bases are TGCGCCAGCAGCATTAGCCCCTCCGCCTATGGCTACACCTTC. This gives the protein CASSISPSAYGYTF. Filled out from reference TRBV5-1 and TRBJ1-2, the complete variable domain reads KAGVTQTPRYLIKTRGQQVTLSCSPISGHRSVSWYQQTPGQGLQFLFEYFSETQRNKGNFPGRFSGRQFSNSRSEMNVSTLELGDSALYLCASSISPSAYGYTFGSGTRLTVV.